This T cell receptor (beta chain) came from a study of a mutant IDH1 vaccine in newly diagnosed glioma. Time point denoted: baseline, week 1 (first vaccination visit). Sample treatment: pre-vaccination baseline after standard-of-care therapy. The CDR3 totals 15 residues. V lost 5 bases, J lost 4 bases, and 17 bases lay in between. Per germline, CDR1 SEHNR and CDR2 FQNEAQ (reference sequence). Method: immunoSEQ multiplex PCR; TCRdb's copy keeps in-frame clones and lacks some. The table records about 51,000 clones, over 65% of them present only once. This specimen consisted of PBMCs, obtained from a glioma patient treated with radiotherapy, temozolomide or both. The TCR originated in a woman between 35 and 50 years old with glioma. This chain connects TRBV7-9 to TRBJ1-2; maybe TRBD1 (6 bases). Here the CDR3 reads CASSPQGSQTYGYTF. DNA for the CDR3: TGTGCCAGCAGCCCACAGGGATCCCAAACCTATGGCTACACCTTC.